Detailed here is one T cell receptor (beta chain). The entry originates in a study of blood T cell repertoires in COVID-19. Across the study: Whether acute or convalescent, the COVID-19 samples came from the United States, Italy and Spain.

TCRdb's table, derived via immunoSEQ multiplex PCR, lists solely in-frame clones and lacks some. The repertoire includes roughly 350,000 clones, 85% to 90% of them detected once, and more than 5% sits in the top ten. Sequencing was performed on peripheral blood. The source of this sequence is a woman aged 50 to 60 with COVID-19, enrolled during active disease.

CDR3 protein: CASSTSAGGDYGYTF. The CDR3 region has the DNA TGTGCCAGTAGTACCTCTGCGGGGGGCGACTATGGCTACACCTTC. The genes are TRBV19 and TRBJ1-2, with D maybe TRBD1 (6 bases). Deletions cut 4 bases from V and 3 bases from J, with 15 bases between. CDR1 is LNHDA and CDR2 is SQIVND in the germline V gene (reference sequence). The CDR3 is 15 residues long.